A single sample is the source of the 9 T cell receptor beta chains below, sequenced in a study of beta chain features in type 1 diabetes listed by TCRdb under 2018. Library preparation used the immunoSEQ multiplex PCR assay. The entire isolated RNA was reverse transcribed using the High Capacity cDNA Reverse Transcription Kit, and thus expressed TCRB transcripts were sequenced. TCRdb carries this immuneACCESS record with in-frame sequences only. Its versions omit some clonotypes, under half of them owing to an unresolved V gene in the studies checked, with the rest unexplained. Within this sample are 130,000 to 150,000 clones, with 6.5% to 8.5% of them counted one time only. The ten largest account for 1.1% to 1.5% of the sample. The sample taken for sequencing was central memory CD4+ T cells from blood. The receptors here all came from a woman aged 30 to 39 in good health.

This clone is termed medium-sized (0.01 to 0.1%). The CDR3 DNA follows: TGTGCCAGCAGCCAAGATTTGGGCTGGACCAACGTCCTGACTTTC. Encoded protein: CASSQDLGWTNVLTF. The V call is TRBV14, the J call TRBJ2-6; D ambiguous. CDR1 is SGHDN, CDR2 FVKESK, per germline. The CDR3 extends over 15 amino acids. The V and J ends lost 0 bases and 8 bases respectively, with 11 bases between them.

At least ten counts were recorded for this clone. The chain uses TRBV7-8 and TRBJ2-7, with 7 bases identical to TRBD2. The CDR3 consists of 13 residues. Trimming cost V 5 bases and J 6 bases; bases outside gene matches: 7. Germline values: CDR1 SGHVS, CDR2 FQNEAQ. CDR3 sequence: CASSNRLASEQYF. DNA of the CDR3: TGTGCCAGCAGCAACAGACTAGCCTCCGAGCAGTACTTC.

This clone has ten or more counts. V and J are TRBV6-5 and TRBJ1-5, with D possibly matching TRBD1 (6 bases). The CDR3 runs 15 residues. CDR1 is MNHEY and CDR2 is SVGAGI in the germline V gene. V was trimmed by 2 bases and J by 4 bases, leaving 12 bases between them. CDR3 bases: TGTGCCAGCAGTTACGGGGGGGACACAAATCAGCCCCAGCATTTT. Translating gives CASSYGGDTNQPQHF.

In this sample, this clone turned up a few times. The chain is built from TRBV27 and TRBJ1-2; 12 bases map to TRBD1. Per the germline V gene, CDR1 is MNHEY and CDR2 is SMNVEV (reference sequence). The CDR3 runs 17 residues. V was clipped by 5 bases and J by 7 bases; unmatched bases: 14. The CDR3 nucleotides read TGTGCCAGCAGTACGGGACAGGGGGCGACATCTTATAGTGGCTACACCTTC. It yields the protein CASSTGQGATSYSGYTF.

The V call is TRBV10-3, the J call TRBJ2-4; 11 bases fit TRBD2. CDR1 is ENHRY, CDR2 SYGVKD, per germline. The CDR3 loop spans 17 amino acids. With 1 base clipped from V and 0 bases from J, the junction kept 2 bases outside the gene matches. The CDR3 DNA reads TGTGCCATCAGTGAGTTAGGACTAGCGGGAGCCAAAAACATTCAGTACTTC. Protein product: CAISELGLAGAKNIQYF.

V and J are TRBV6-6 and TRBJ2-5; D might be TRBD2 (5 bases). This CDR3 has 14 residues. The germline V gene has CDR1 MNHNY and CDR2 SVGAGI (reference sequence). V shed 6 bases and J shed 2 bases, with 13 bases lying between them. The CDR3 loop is CASRELVRQETQYF. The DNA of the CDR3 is TGTGCCAGCAGGGAACTAGTGAGGCAAGAGACCCAGTACTTC.

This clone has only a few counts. The CDR3 is CASSLQGLAGTGELFF. For the CDR3, the DNA is TGTGCCAGCAGCCTCCAGGGACTAGCGGGCACCGGGGAGCTGTTTTTT. This chain joins TRBV7-3 and TRBJ2-2, with 12 bases fitting TRBD2. This CDR3 contains 16 residues. With 5 bases clipped from V and 4 bases from J, the junction kept 5 bases outside the gene matches. The germline CDR1 and CDR2 sequences are SGHTA and FQGTGA.

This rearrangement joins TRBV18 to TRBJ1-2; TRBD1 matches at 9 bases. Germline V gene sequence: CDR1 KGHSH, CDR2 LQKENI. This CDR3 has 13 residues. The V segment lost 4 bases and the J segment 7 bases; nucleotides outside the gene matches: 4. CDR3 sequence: CASSQGQGGGYTF. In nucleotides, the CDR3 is TGTGCCAGCTCACAGGGACAGGGTGGTGGCTACACCTTC. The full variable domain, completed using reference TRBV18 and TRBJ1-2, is NAGVMQNPRHLVRRRGQEARLRCSPMKGHSHVYWYRQLPEEGLKFMVYLQKENIIDESGMPKERFSAEFPKEGPSILRIQQVVRGDSAAYFCASSQGQGGGYTFGSGTRLTVV.

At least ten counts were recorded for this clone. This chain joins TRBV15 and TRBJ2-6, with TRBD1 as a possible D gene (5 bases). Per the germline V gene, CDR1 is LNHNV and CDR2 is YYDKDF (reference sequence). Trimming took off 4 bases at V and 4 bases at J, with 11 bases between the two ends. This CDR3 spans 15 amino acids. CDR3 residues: CATSTRVAGANVLTF. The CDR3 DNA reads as TGTGCCACCAGCACCAGGGTCGCCGGGGCCAACGTCCTGACTTTC.